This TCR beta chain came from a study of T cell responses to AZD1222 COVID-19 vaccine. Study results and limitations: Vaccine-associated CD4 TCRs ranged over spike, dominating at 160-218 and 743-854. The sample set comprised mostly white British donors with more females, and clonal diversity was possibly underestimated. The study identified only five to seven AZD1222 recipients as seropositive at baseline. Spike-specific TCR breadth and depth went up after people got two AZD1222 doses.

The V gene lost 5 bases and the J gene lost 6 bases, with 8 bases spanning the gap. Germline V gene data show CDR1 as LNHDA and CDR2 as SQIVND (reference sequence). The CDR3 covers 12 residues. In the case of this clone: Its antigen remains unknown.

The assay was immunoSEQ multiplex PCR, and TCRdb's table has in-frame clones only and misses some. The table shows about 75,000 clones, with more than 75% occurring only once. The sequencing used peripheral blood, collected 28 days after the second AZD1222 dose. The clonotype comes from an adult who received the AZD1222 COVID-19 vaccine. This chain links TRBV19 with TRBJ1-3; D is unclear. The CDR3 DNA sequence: TGTGCCAGTAGTCCCCGGAAAAACACCATATATTTT. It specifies CASSPRKNTIYF.